This T cell receptor beta chain derives from a study of beta chain features in type 1 diabetes listed by TCRdb under 2018. Context from the whole study: Mean age, gender distribution, total cell number and subset yield did not differ between patients and healthy donors. A total of roughly 100 million sorted cells were examined across all samples, and the number of cells per subset was strongly correlated with RNA yield. The study compared the TCRB repertoires of sorted circulating CD4+ T cell subsets in recently diagnosed type 1 diabetes patients with those in matched healthy donors. Regulatory and stem cell-like memory subsets were obtained from only 8 patients and roughly 8 healthy donors, while naive and central memory subsets were obtained from all 30 or so donors. What the research found in general, with its limitations: PCR may preferentially amplify shorter templates, but because patient and control samples were amplified and corrected together, any resulting skew would affect both groups equally. Because cDNA was sequenced instead of genomic DNA, activated cells with high expression could be over-represented, although the groups did not differ in activation or CD3 levels. Because the HLA sub-analyses included only small numbers of individuals, any influence of HLA type on TCRB rearrangement was left unresolved. Patients with type 1 diabetes made fewer insertions and deleted more nucleotides at VDJ recombination sites, implying thymic rearrangement abnormalities. The naive, central memory and regulatory TCRB repertoires appeared to resemble one another more closely among patients than among healthy donors. In all four CD4+ subsets, TCRB CDR3 length was moderately but significantly shorter in type 1 diabetes patients.

From each donor, a single peripheral blood sample of about 120 mL on average was drawn into heparinised tubes. Naive, central memory, regulatory and stem cell-like memory CD4+ T cells were sorted on a BD FACSAria II using a panel including CD45RO, CCR7, CD25, CD127, CD95 and CD27. All sorted populations exceeded 95% purity. PBMCs were isolated right away by Lymphoprep density gradient centrifugation and were stained directly, without culture. To minimize batch effects, samples were stained and sorted in pairs, one healthy donor with one patient per experiment. Concerning this clone: The target of this receptor is not known. No much larger clonotype is one base removed from it; base qualities were not supplied.

The CDR3 sequence holds 17 residues, the cysteine and phenylalanine included. The read is trimmed to its CDR3 DNA, 51 bases read in frame from base 1. The High Capacity cDNA Reverse Transcription Kit was used to reverse transcribe all of the isolated RNA, meaning that expressed TCRB transcripts were what got sequenced. Naive, central memory and regulatory T cell samples underwent deep immunoSEQ sequencing, averaging about 3.57 million total reads per sample. Sorted cells were lysed in RLT buffer, and RNA was extracted using DNase-treated RNeasy Micro or Mini kits according to cell number. To prevent cross-contamination, each cell subset was processed individually, whereas patient and healthy donor samples were processed jointly. The immunoSEQ multiplex PCR was used to amplify TCRB sequences from cDNA, generating 87-bp fragments that spanned the CDR3 region. Sequencing of the amplicons was performed on the Illumina HiSeq platform. The original pipeline was this. Synthetic template baselines were used to correct PCR bias computationally, reads within Hamming distance 2 were collapsed together, and singletons that could not be merged were discarded. Reads were aligned against IMGT so that V, D and J genes, CDR3 length and insertions or deletions at six rearrangement sites could be assigned. Within each subset, clonotype counts were normalized to sorted cell number, after which true diversity and Gini coefficients were computed with the tcR R package. The overlap coefficient, calculated on TCRB nucleotide sequences, was used to quantify repertoire sharing. Drawn from immuneACCESS, this table holds only the in-frame rearrangements with V and J called that TCRdb kept. Clones are partly lost; checked studies trace under half to an unresolved V gene and leave the rest unexplained. V, J and clone size are those of that table, while D and trimming were read from the DNA. The sample has approximately 100,000 clones on record, 28% of them singletons. The ten top clones hold about 0.49% of the sample.

The TCR sequence derives from a woman in her late teens or twenties with type 1 diabetes. Sequencing was performed on central memory CD4+ T cells from blood. The chain links TRBV21-1 with TRBJ1-5; the table's D call, TRBD1, was not checked against the DNA. TRBV21-1 is a pseudogene locus. The DNA is TGTGCCAGCAGCAAAGTGCTGGGACAGCTAAGCAATCAGCCCCAGCATTTT. Its translation is CASSKVLGQLSNQPQHF.